The 2 T cell receptor beta chains below were found in one sample sequenced in a study of T cell responses to AZD1222 COVID-19 vaccine. Profiled with immunoSEQ multiplex PCR; TCRdb holds only in-frame clones, not every one. The sample yields 65,000 to 80,000 clones, under 95% seen once. Sequences were derived from peripheral blood, sampled on day 0 of MenACWY control vaccination. Receptors were obtained from an adult in good health.

J is TRBJ1-4 and V is TRBV5-6; no clear D gene. V lost 1 base and J 0 bases, leaving 7 bases between the germline ends. CDR1 and CDR2 (germline): SGHDT, YYEEEE. The CDR3 is made up of 15 amino acids. This CDR3 is CASSLFGATNEKLFF. The CDR3 nucleotides read TGTGCCAGCAGCTTGTTTGGGGCAACTAATGAAAAACTGTTTTTT.

The chain joins TRBV12-3 or TRBV12-4 to TRBJ2-5; D is possibly TRBD1 or TRBD2 (5 bases each). The CDR3 extends over 13 amino acids. The V gene lost 1 base and the J gene lost 6 bases, with 9 bases spanning the gap. The CDR3: CASSLGGEQTQYF. The CDR3 region has the DNA TGTGCCAGCAGTTTAGGAGGGGAACAGACCCAGTACTTC.